This passage covers 3 T cell receptor beta chains from one sample sequenced in a study of regulatory T cells in long-lasting Graves disease. Documented time point: persistent/refractory GD, antithyroid drugs over 5 years with positive TRAb. PBMCs were the source of the RNA used for TCR sequencing. Arm-PCR of CDR3 regions with iRepertoire HTBI primers generated TCR beta libraries. From the multiplex PCR reads, TCRdb called clonotypes with MiXCR, one entry per CDR3 protein. The repertoire holds 400,000 to 500,000 distinct CDR3 sequences, with more than 20% as singletons. The sequencing used peripheral blood mononuclear cells (PBMCs), collected when the disease was refractory, from a patient treated with antithyroid drugs. These receptors came from a female donor with Graves disease.

With respect to this clonotype: One junction end does not reproduce the germline sequence, and a read error may be involved. This sequence joins TRBV7-9 and TRBJ2-7, with D perhaps TRBD2 (6 bases). Per germline, CDR1 SEHNR and CDR2 FQNEAQ (reference sequence). This CDR3 has 15 amino acids. CDR3 sequence: CANSPHGAGNYEQYF. CDR3 sequence (DNA): TGTGCCAACAGCCCCCATGGGGCGGGGAACTACGAGCAGTACTTC.

The chain couples TRBV20-1 to TRBJ2-4; TRBD1 might be the D (7 bases). The CDR3 has 13 residues. V lost 6 bases and J lost 3, with 12 bases in between. Germline CDR1 reads DFQATT; CDR2 reads SNEGSKA (reference sequence). This CDR3 reads CSAPRGVKNIQYF. The DNA of the CDR3 is TGCAGTGCCCCCAGGGGGGTCAAAAACATTCAGTACTTC.

At least ten counts were recorded for this clonotype. The V gene is TRBV7-9, the J gene TRBJ2-7, with D unclear. Germline V gene sequence: CDR1 SEHNR, CDR2 FQNEAQ (reference sequence). V was clipped by 4 bases and J by 7 bases, with 14 bases between them. The CDR3 is 13 residues long. The CDR3 reads CASSSTPTGEQYF. The CDR3 DNA reads TGTGCCAGCAGCTCGACACCCACTGGGGAGCAGTACTTC. Looking up the rest from reference TRBV7-9 and TRBJ2-7 gives the full variable domain: DTGVSQNPRHKITKRGQNVTFRCDPISEHNRLYWYRQTLGQGPEFLTYFQNEAQLEKSRLLSDRFSAERPKGSFSTLEIQRTEQGDSAMYLCASSSTPTGEQYFGPGTRLTVT.